This T cell receptor (beta chain) originates from a study of cytomegalovirus exposure and HLA in healthy donors. Data came from immunoSEQ multiplex PCR; TCRdb stores just in-frame clones and leaves some out. This sample has roughly 350,000 clones, with about nine tenths found just once. The receptor's source is a woman in her late teens or twenties in good health and CMV-seronegative. Sample: PBMCs.

The CDR3 DNA follows: TGTGCCAGGAGGGGACACCGGACCAGTGGGACCCAGTACTTC. This gives the protein CARRGHRTSGTQYF. The chain couples TRBV9 to TRBJ2-5; maybe TRBD1 (6 bases). Germline V gene sequence: CDR1 SGDLS, CDR2 YYNGEE. The V and J ends lost 8 bases and 7 bases respectively, with 21 bases between them. The CDR3 totals 14 residues.